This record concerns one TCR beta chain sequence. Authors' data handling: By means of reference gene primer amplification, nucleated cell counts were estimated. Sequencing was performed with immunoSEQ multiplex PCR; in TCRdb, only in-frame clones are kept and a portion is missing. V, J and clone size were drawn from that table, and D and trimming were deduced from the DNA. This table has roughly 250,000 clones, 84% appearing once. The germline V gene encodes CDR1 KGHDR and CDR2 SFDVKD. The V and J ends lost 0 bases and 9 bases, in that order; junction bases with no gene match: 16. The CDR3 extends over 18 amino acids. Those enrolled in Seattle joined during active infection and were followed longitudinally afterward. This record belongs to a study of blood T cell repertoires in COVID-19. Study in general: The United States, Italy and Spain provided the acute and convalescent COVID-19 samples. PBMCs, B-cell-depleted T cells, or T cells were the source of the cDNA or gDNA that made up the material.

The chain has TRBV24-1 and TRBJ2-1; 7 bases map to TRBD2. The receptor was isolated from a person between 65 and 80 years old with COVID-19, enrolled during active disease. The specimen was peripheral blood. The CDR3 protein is CATSDLGLGRGLPGEQFF. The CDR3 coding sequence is TGTGCCACCAGTGATTTGGGGCTAGGGCGGGGGTTGCCTGGTGAGCAGTTCTTC.